The 10 T cell receptor beta chains presented below share a single source sample, sequenced in a study of blood T cell repertoires in COVID-19. The repertoire was sequenced with immunoSEQ multiplex PCR; TCRdb's copy has only in-frame clones and lacks some. The sample includes 200,000 or so clones, over 75% of them seen just once. The sequencing input was peripheral blood. These receptors originate from a man in his forties with active or convalescent COVID-19.

V gene TRBV19 combines with J gene TRBJ2-5; TRBD2 agrees at 11 bases. V lost 5 bases and J lost 4; bases outside the gene matches: 9. Germline V CDR1 and CDR2: LNHDA, SQIVND (reference sequence). The CDR3 covers 16 residues. The DNA for the CDR3 is TGTGCCAGTAGTTCCTCATTGACTAGCGGGGTAGAGACCCAGTACTTC. Protein sequence: CASSSSLTSGVETQYF.

The DNA for the CDR3 is TGTGCCACACAGTCCATGACAGGGGGAAATGAAGCTTTCTTT. It specifies CATQSMTGGNEAFF. The chain combines TRBV19 with TRBJ1-1; 9 bases line up with TRBD1. V was pared by 10 bases and J by 7 bases, with 13 bases of the junction left unmatched. The germline V gene has CDR1 LNHDA and CDR2 SQIVND (reference sequence). The CDR3 contains 14 residues.

V is TRBV3-1 (or the pseudogene TRBV3-2) and J is TRBJ1-2; 9 nucleotides agree with TRBD1. The CDR3 covers 15 residues. V shed 3 bases, J shed 2 bases, and the junction held 4 bases outside the gene matches. The germline V gene has CDR1 LGHDT and CDR2 YNNKEL (reference sequence). CDR3 sequence reads: CASSHGQGRNYGYTF. CDR3 bases: TGTGCCAGCAGCCACGGACAGGGGCGCAACTATGGCTACACCTTC.

V is TRBV5-1 and J is TRBJ1-2; 9 bases line up with TRBD1. This CDR3 has 16 residues. Germline V gene data show CDR1 as SGHRS and CDR2 as YFSETQ. V lost 3 bases and J lost 1; bases outside the gene matches: 7. CDR3: CASSSGTGIYNYGYTF. In DNA, the CDR3 is TGCGCCAGCAGCTCCGGGACAGGGATTTATAACTATGGCTACACCTTC.

The chain recombines TRBV14 with TRBJ1-1; D is unclear. This CDR3 contains 15 residues. Germline-derived CDR1 and CDR2 are SGHDN and FVKESK. Trimming pared 6 bases from V and 6 bases from J, leaving 20 bases between. The CDR3 sequence: CASRGGGFFGSEAFF. In DNA form, the CDR3 reads TGTGCCAGCAGGGGAGGAGGGTTCTTTGGCTCTGAAGCTTTCTTT.

The chain recombines TRBV7-9 with TRBJ1-1; D not certain. V lost 2 bases, J lost 7 bases, and 8 bases lay in between. This CDR3 has 12 amino acids. The germline gives CDR1 SEHNR, CDR2 FQNEAQ (reference sequence). CDR3 residues: CASSLTGSEAFF. The DNA for the CDR3 is TGTGCCAGCAGCTTAACCGGGAGTGAAGCTTTCTTT. Full variable domain (remainder filled in from reference TRBV7-9 and TRBJ1-1): DTGVSQNPRHKITKRGQNVTFRCDPISEHNRLYWYRQTLGQGPEFLTYFQNEAQLEKSRLLSDRFSAERPKGSFSTLEIQRTEQGDSAMYLCASSLTGSEAFFGQGTRLTVV.

This rearrangement joins TRBV7-2 to TRBJ1-4; a possible D gene is TRBD1 (5 bases). CDR1 and CDR2 (germline): SGHTA, FQGNSA. V lost 4 bases to trimming and J lost 5 bases, with 17 bases between them. The CDR3 contains 16 residues. DNA for the CDR3: TGTGCCAGCAGCTCGCAGGGCCCTAGGTCCAATGAAAAACTGTTTTTT. It is translated as CASSSQGPRSNEKLFF.

The chain uses TRBV4-1 and TRBJ1-3, with D possibly TRBD1 on 6 matching bases. Germline V gives CDR1 MGHRA, CDR2 YSYEKL. V was cut by 3 bases and J by 0 bases, with 9 bases left in between. The CDR3 covers 15 residues. CDR3 sequence (DNA): TGCGCCAGCAGCCAGCCAGGGGACTCTGGAAACACCATATATTTT. Amino acid sequence: CASSQPGDSGNTIYF.

With regard to this clone: This CDR3 fails to terminate in the conserved phenylalanine or tryptophan, so it likely reflects a read error. Because the CDR3's place on the DNA is in doubt, the DNA is left out and the CDR3 is given as listed by TCRdb. The J gene is TRBJ1-2, the V gene TRBV12-3 or TRBV12-4. The CDR3 is 13 residues long, ends included. CDR3 residues: CASTSEALFDLFI.

This chain connects TRBV19 to TRBJ1-6; the D gene is possibly TRBD1 (6 bases). With 11 bases removed from V and 7 bases from J, the gap between germline ends came to 15 bases. CDR3 length equals 13 residues. The germline CDR1 and CDR2 sequences are LNHDA and SQIVND (reference sequence). The CDR3 protein is CAYSPQGNSPLHF. Written as DNA, the CDR3 is TGTGCCTACAGTCCCCAGGGGAATTCACCCCTCCACTTT.